One sample yielded the 8 T cell receptor beta chains listed below, sequenced in a study of T cells in Graves' hyperthyroidism and ophthalmopathy. Amplification targeted TCR beta CDR3 regions from RNA transcripts. The HTBI set primed first-round TCR CDR3 RT-PCR. Each CDR3 protein is one row after TCRdb ran MiXCR on the multiplex PCR reads. The profile shows approximately 370,000 distinct CDR3 sequences, about a sixth of them singletons. Source material: blood. The receptors originated from a woman aged 25 to 39 with Graves' hyperthyroidism that later progressed to Graves' ophthalmopathy.

The chain joins TRBV4-1 to TRBJ1-3; D remains ambiguous. The CDR3 covers 12 residues. CDR1 and CDR2 from the germline V gene are MGHRA and YSYEKL. Trimming took off 2 bases at V and 11 bases at J, with 10 bases between the two ends. The CDR3 spells CASSQPLEAIYF. Written as DNA, the CDR3 is TGCGCCAGCAGCCAACCCTTGGAGGCCATATATTTT.

The chain is built from TRBV11-2 and TRBJ2-4; D not resolved. This CDR3 is built from 16 residues. Germline V CDR1 and CDR2: SGHAT, FQNNGV. Trimming pared 1 base from V and 0 bases from J, leaving 10 bases between. The CDR3 DNA sequence: TGTGCCAGCAGCTTAGCCCCGAATCTAGCCAAAAACATTCAGTACTTC. Protein sequence: CASSLAPNLAKNIQYF.

This clonotype appeared many times. The chain is built from TRBV28 and TRBJ2-7, with D tentatively TRBD2 (6 bases). The CDR3 is made up of 14 amino acids. Germline V gene lookup returns CDR1 MDHEN and CDR2 SYDVKM. Trimming shortened V by 4 bases and J by 3 bases, and 13 bases separated the two germline ends. The CDR3: CASSSTRSGYEQYF. The CDR3 bases are TGTGCCAGCAGTTCGACTAGGTCGGGCTACGAGCAGTACTTC. The full variable domain, its missing parts supplied by reference TRBV28 and TRBJ2-7, is DVKVTQSSRYLVKRTGEKVFLECVQDMDHENMFWYRQDPGLGLRLIYFSYDVKMKEKGDIPEGYSVSREKKERFSLILESASTNQTSMYLCASSSTRSGYEQYFGPGTRLTVT.

This clonotype was detected once. This clone may be a read error of a much larger clone one base away. J is TRBJ2-3 and V is TRBV20-1, with D possibly being TRBD2 (6 bases). The CDR3 runs 16 residues. CDR1 DFQATT and CDR2 SNEGSKA come from the germline V gene (reference sequence). The CDR3 nucleotides read TGCAGTGCTGGAGATCCAGCGGGCCCTAGAACGGATACGCAGTATTTT. It encodes CSAGDPAGPRTDTQYF.

This clonotype appeared a few times. The chain combines TRBV29-1 with TRBJ1-2; D is ambiguous. This CDR3 has 13 residues. The germline gives CDR1 SQVTM, CDR2 ANQGSEA. With 3 bases removed from V and 3 bases from J, the gap between germline ends came to 11 bases. The CDR3: CSVDPYSHYGYTF. The CDR3 DNA sequence: TGCAGCGTTGACCCATACAGCCACTATGGCTACACCTTC.

The sample holds many counts of this clonotype. V is TRBV27 and J is TRBJ2-7, with TRBD2 identical over 10 bases. The J segment lost 5 bases and the V segment lost 6 bases, leaving 7 bases of the junction unmatched. In germline, CDR1 is MNHEY, CDR2 SMNVEV (reference sequence). This CDR3 has 14 amino acids. This chain's CDR3 is CASRPGTSDHEQYF. The CDR3 coding sequence is TGTGCCAGCAGGCCCGGGACTAGCGACCACGAGCAGTACTTC.

The chain uses TRBV29-1 and TRBJ2-5, with 8 bases aligning to TRBD1. This CDR3 spans 15 amino acids. Germline CDR1 reads SQVTM; CDR2 reads ANQGSEA. The V and J ends lost 4 bases and 1 base, in that order; junction bases with no gene match: 8. The CDR3 here is CSVVWTGPTQETQYF. CDR3 nucleotide sequence: TGCAGCGTTGTATGGACAGGGCCCACCCAAGAGACCCAGTACTTC.

This clonotype was picked up a small number of times. This chain links TRBV20-1 with TRBJ1-1; tentatively, D is TRBD1 (5 bases). The germline V gene has CDR1 DFQATT and CDR2 SNEGSKA (reference sequence). This CDR3 is built from 13 residues. V gave up 6 bases and J gave up 2 bases, with 13 bases separating them. The CDR3 DNA follows: TGCAGTGCGGGACCGACGGGAAACACTGAAGCTTTCTTT. It specifies CSAGPTGNTEAFF.